This T cell receptor (beta chain) emerged from a study of blood T cell repertoires in COVID-19. Study context: COVID-19 samples from acute and convalescent phases originated in the United States, Italy and Spain. Nucleic acid was either cDNA or gDNA, and it came from T cells, B-cell-depleted T cells, or PBMCs.

Under the authors' procedure: Nucleated cell number was recorded as an estimate derived from reference gene primer amplification. Repertoires were generated with immunoSEQ multiplex PCR, while TCRdb's copy carries only in-frame clones and drops some. V, J and clone size are taken as reported in that table, and D and trimming were inferred from the DNA itself. This table has under 130,000 clones, over 70% appearing once. The sequence was collected from a human donor in a cohort sampled during active or convalescent COVID-19. The sequenced sample consisted of peripheral blood.

Written as DNA, the CDR3 is TGTGCCAGCAGCTTAGGGGAGTCTGGGGCCAACGTCCTGACTTTC. Translated: CASSLGESGANVLTF. V usage is TRBV11-3 and J usage is TRBJ2-6, with a weak D call TRBD2 (5 bases). V was cut by 1 base and J by 1 base, with 5 bases left in between. Germline CDR1 is SGHNT and CDR2 is YENEEA. This CDR3 has 15 amino acids.